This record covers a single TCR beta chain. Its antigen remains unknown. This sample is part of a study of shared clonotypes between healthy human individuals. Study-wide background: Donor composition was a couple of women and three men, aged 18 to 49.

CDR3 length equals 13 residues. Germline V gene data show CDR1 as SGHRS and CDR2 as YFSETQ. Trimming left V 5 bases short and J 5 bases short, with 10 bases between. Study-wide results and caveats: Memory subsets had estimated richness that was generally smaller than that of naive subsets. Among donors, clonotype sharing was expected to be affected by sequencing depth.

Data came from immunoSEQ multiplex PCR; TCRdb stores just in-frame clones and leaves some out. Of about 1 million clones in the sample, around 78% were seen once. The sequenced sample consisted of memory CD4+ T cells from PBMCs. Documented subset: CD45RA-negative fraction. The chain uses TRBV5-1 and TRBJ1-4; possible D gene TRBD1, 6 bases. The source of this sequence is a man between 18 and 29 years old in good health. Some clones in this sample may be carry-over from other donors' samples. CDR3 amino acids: CASRQGGNEKLFF. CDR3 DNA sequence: TGCGCCAGCAGACAGGGAGGGAATGAAAAACTGTTTTTT.